These 18 T cell receptor beta chains originate from one sample sequenced in a study of blood T cell repertoires in COVID-19. Sequencing used immunoSEQ multiplex PCR; TCRdb keeps in-frame clones, though not all of them. The table records 120,000 to 150,000 clones, around four fifths of them present only once. Input material: peripheral blood. These receptors were obtained from a human donor in a cohort sampled during active COVID-19.

This clone has a single count. The sample holds other DNA sequences that translate to the same CDR3. CDR3 in amino acids: CASGEGTYNEQFF. Here the CDR3 DNA reads TGTGCTAGTGGTGAGGGCACCTACAATGAGCAGTTCTTC. The J gene is TRBJ2-1, the V gene TRBV12-5, with D perhaps TRBD2 (5 bases). Germline CDR1 LGHNT, CDR2 FRNRAP. The CDR3 totals 13 residues. V was cut by 5 bases and J by 2 bases, with 7 bases left in between.

V and J are TRBV28 and TRBJ2-2; 9 positions match TRBD2. The CDR3 is 15 residues long. Trimming cost V 6 bases and J 6 bases; bases outside gene matches: 8. CDR1 is MDHEN, CDR2 SYDVKM, per germline. The CDR3 DNA reads TGTGCCAGCAGGACAGCGGGAGGAAGATCCGGGGAGCTGTTTTTT. It yields the protein CASRTAGGRSGELFF.

V gene TRBV11-1 combines with J gene TRBJ2-1, with 7 bases identical to TRBD2. The V gene's germline CDR1 is SGHAT and CDR2 FQDESV (reference sequence). The CDR3 spans 15 residues. Trimming cost V 5 bases and J 9 bases; bases outside gene matches: 13. The CDR3 here is CASSIRDYLNSEQFF. The CDR3 bases are TGTGCCAGCAGCATCCGGGACTACCTTAATAGTGAGCAGTTCTTC.

J is TRBJ2-3 and V is TRBV27; perhaps TRBD2 as D (6 bases). Looked up from germline, CDR1 is MNHEY and CDR2 is SMNVEV (reference sequence). The CDR3 covers 15 residues. Trimming pared 6 bases from V and 4 bases from J, leaving 17 bases between. CDR3: CASSPVAGWPDTQYF. CDR3 sequence (DNA): TGTGCCAGCAGCCCAGTGGCGGGATGGCCAGATACGCAGTATTTT.

This chain uses TRBV7-8 with TRBJ1-5, with D unclear. Trimming took off 1 base at V and 0 bases at J, with 4 bases between the two ends. The CDR3 loop spans 14 amino acids. Looked up from germline, CDR1 is SGHVS and CDR2 is FQNEAQ. The CDR3 nucleotides are TGTGCCAGCAGCTTAGTACTTAGCAATCAGCCCCAGCATTTT. This encodes CASSLVLSNQPQHF.

This chain joins TRBV12-5 and TRBJ1-4, with D possibly matching TRBD1 (5 bases). The CDR3 runs 14 residues. Germline lookup yields CDR1 LGHNT and CDR2 FRNRAP. Trimming cost V 4 bases and J 2 bases, with 8 bases left between them. CDR3: CASGSGATNEKLFF. The DNA for the CDR3 is TGTGCTAGTGGTTCTGGGGCCACTAATGAAAAACTGTTTTTT.

As regards this clone: At one of its ends the junction is not consistent with the germline gene, which may arise from a read error. The gene calls are TRBV6-5 and TRBJ2-3, with 7 positions matching TRBD1. CDR1 MNHEY and CDR2 SVGAGI come from the germline V gene. The CDR3 length is 13 residues. The CDR3 DNA follows: TGTGCCAGCAGTCGGGACAGCAGAGATACGCAGTATTTT. This encodes CASSRDSRDTQYF.

As concerns this clone: The DNA is left out, because the CDR3 cannot be placed on it with certainty; the CDR3 is given as TCRdb lists it. This CDR3 reads CASSSSEGGGYTF. This rearrangement joins TRBV27 to TRBJ1-2; TRBD1, the table's D call, lacks a check against the DNA. The CDR3 extends over 13 residues, inclusive of both ends. Germline V CDR1 and CDR2: MNHEY, SMNVEV (reference sequence).

The chain is built from TRBV28 and TRBJ2-7; 8 bases map to TRBD1. The CDR3 sequence is 13 residues long. Germline CDR1 MDHEN, CDR2 SYDVKM. The J segment lost 3 bases and the V segment lost 6 bases, leaving 4 bases of the junction unmatched. CDR3 in amino acids: CASRLQGGYEQYF. In DNA, the CDR3 is TGTGCCAGCAGGTTACAGGGGGGCTACGAGCAGTACTTC.

The gene calls are TRBV6-4 and TRBJ2-2; perhaps TRBD2 as D (5 bases). V shed 0 bases and J shed 6 bases, with 11 bases lying between them. Germline V gene sequence: CDR1 MRHNA, CDR2 SNTAGT. The CDR3 runs to 15 residues. The CDR3 sequence: CASSDSTTSPGELFF. CDR3 nucleotides: TGTGCCAGCAGTGACTCTACCACTAGTCCCGGGGAGCTGTTTTTT.

This clone appeared once. This sequence joins TRBV30 and TRBJ2-2; no reliable D call. CDR1 is GTSNPN and CDR2 is SVGIG in the germline V gene (reference sequence). V shed 0 bases and J shed 6 bases, with 5 bases lying between them. The CDR3 sequence is 12 residues long. This CDR3 reads CAWSVRAGELFF. In DNA form, the CDR3 reads TGTGCCTGGAGTGTACGGGCCGGGGAGCTGTTTTTT.

CDR3 region: CASSGGDGPFYEQYF. Written as DNA, the CDR3 is TGTGCCAGCAGCGGAGGGGACGGACCGTTCTACGAGCAGTACTTC. The chain carries TRBV5-8 and TRBJ2-7; D perhaps matches TRBD2 (6 bases). Germline lookup yields CDR1 SGHTS and CDR2 YDEGEE. This CDR3 is built from 15 residues. V dropped 4 bases and J dropped 3 bases, with 17 bases sitting between them.

The V call is TRBV19, the J call TRBJ1-2; unclear D gene. This CDR3 is built from 16 residues. Trimming took 5 bases from V and 4 from J, leaving 20 bases between them. CDR1 and CDR2 (germline): LNHDA, SQIVND (reference sequence). This chain's CDR3 is CASSLGGRRRSYGYTF. As DNA, the CDR3 is TGTGCCAGTAGTCTTGGCGGTCGGAGGAGATCCTATGGCTACACCTTC.

This chain uses TRBV19 with TRBJ1-5; TRBD1 is a possible D gene (5 bases). Germline V gene sequence: CDR1 LNHDA, CDR2 SQIVND (reference sequence). Between the trimmed V and J ends, which lost 3 bases and 7 bases, there was a span of 16 bases. The CDR3 loop spans 15 amino acids. CDR3 in DNA: TGTGCCAGTAGTATGGGAGGGGCCTCCGCCCAGCCCCAGCATTTT. Protein sequence: CASSMGGASAQPQHF.

This clone was seen only a few times. The chain uses TRBV9 and TRBJ1-1; D not certain. Trimming took 0 bases from V and 0 from J, leaving 3 bases between them. Germline lookup yields CDR1 SGDLS and CDR2 YYNGEE. This CDR3 is 13 amino acids long. The CDR3 DNA is TGTGCCAGCAGCGTAGCGGTGAACACTGAAGCTTTCTTT. Translating gives CASSVAVNTEAFF.

The rearrangement joins TRBV9 to TRBJ1-3; 7 nucleotides match TRBD1. This CDR3 comprises 17 residues. Looked up from germline, CDR1 is SGDLS and CDR2 is YYNGEE. J gave up 0 bases and V 0 bases, and 6 bases lay outside the gene matches. CDR3 region: CASSVGQGLLSGNTIYF. The CDR3 DNA reads TGTGCCAGCAGCGTAGGACAGGGACTTCTCTCTGGAAACACCATATATTTT.

This rearrangement joins TRBV7-2 to TRBJ2-3, with a tentative D call TRBD2 (5 bases). This CDR3 is built from 14 residues. V was clipped by 7 bases and J by 6 bases, with 17 bases between them. CDR1 is SGHTA and CDR2 is FQGNSA in the germline V gene. CDR3 nucleotide sequence: TGTGCCAGCACCCCGAGGGCCCAAACCGATACGCAGTATTTT. This codes for CASTPRAQTDTQYF.

The V call is TRBV5-1, the J call TRBJ2-2; D gene ambiguous. Germline loops: CDR1 SGHRS, CDR2 YFSETQ. The CDR3 consists of 16 residues. Trimming took 0 bases from V and 2 from J, leaving 11 bases between them. The CDR3 loop is CASSLVSRLNTGELFF. The DNA for the CDR3 is TGCGCCAGCAGCTTGGTTAGCCGACTTAACACCGGGGAGCTGTTTTTT.